This entry lists 18 T cell receptor beta chains sequenced from one sample in a study of shared clonotypes between healthy human individuals. The repertoire was sequenced with immunoSEQ multiplex PCR; TCRdb's copy has only in-frame clones and lacks some. The sample includes fewer than 400,000 clones, about 74% of them seen just once. The source material was memory CD4+ T cells sorted from blood. Subset described: CD45RA-negative fraction. These receptors all stem from a man aged 25 to 40 in good health.

The V gene is TRBV7-2, the J gene TRBJ1-5, with D possibly being TRBD1 (5 bases). V was trimmed by 0 bases and J by 6 bases, leaving 15 bases between them. CDR1 and CDR2 (germline): SGHTA, FQGNSA. The CDR3 loop spans 16 amino acids. Here the CDR3 reads CASSLAPRVSRQPQHF. The CDR3 nucleotides are TGTGCCAGCAGCTTAGCGCCCAGGGTCAGCCGTCAGCCCCAGCATTTT.

The chain is built from TRBV28 and TRBJ2-1; D unclear. The CDR3 totals 12 residues. In germline, CDR1 is MDHEN, CDR2 SYDVKM. The V end lost 1 base, the J end lost 5 bases, and 3 bases lay between the germline ends. CDR3 sequence reads: CASSLYHNEQFF. CDR3 in DNA: TGTGCCAGCAGTTTATACCACAATGAGCAGTTCTTC.

The gene calls are TRBV2 and TRBJ2-1, with no clear D. The V and J ends lost 3 bases and 4 bases respectively, with 7 bases between them. The length of the CDR3 is 13 residues. Germline-derived CDR1 and CDR2 are SNHLY and FYNNEI. The CDR3 loop is CASSDWPYNEQFF. The CDR3 DNA sequence: TGTGCCAGCAGTGACTGGCCTTACAATGAGCAGTTCTTC.

The table lists this clone with a few counts. The chain carries TRBV5-1 and TRBJ2-5, with no clear D. The CDR3 has 15 amino acids. The V and J ends lost 4 bases and 3 bases respectively, with 16 bases between them. In germline, CDR1 is SGHRS, CDR2 YFSETQ. CDR3 DNA: TGCGCCAGCAGCCTACCGAAATCTTATAAAGAGACCCAGTACTTC. Amino acid sequence: CASSLPKSYKETQYF.

The chain couples TRBV5-1 to TRBJ2-1; the D gene is possibly TRBD2 (6 bases). Germline V gene sequence: CDR1 SGHRS, CDR2 YFSETQ. This CDR3 region has 16 residues. Trimming stripped 3 bases from V and 7 bases from J, with 20 bases between. The CDR3 here is CASSSGAGRARNEQFF. In nucleotides, the CDR3 is TGCGCCAGCAGCTCCGGCGCGGGAAGGGCAAGGAATGAGCAGTTCTTC.

This chain connects TRBV5-1 to TRBJ2-7; D is perhaps TRBD1 (6 bases). Germline CDR1 reads SGHRS; CDR2 reads YFSETQ. The CDR3 extends over 14 amino acids. V was pared by 4 bases and J by 5 bases, with 16 bases between. The CDR3 nucleotides are TGCGCCAGCAGCATAGGGACACCAAGGGACGAGCAGTACTTC. This sequence encodes CASSIGTPRDEQYF.

Concerning this clone itself: The identical CDR3 is also encoded by other nucleotide sequences in the sample. V gene TRBV28 combines with J gene TRBJ2-5; 12 positions match TRBD2. The germline V gene has CDR1 MDHEN and CDR2 SYDVKM. This CDR3 spans 14 amino acids. Trimming took 5 bases from V and 5 from J; bases not matched to a gene: 3. The CDR3 loop is CASSPLAGGETQYF. DNA for the CDR3: TGTGCCAGCAGTCCGCTAGCGGGAGGGGAGACCCAGTACTTC.

This clone showed up many times. This chain joins TRBV9 and TRBJ2-1, with 9 bases lining up with TRBD2. The CDR3 has 13 residues. Trimming at V came to 3 bases and at J to 5 bases, leaving 0 bases not matched to a gene. Per germline, CDR1 SGDLS and CDR2 YYNGEE. The CDR3 coding sequence is TGTGCCAGCAGCGGACTAGCGGACAATGAGCAGTTCTTC. Translating gives CASSGLADNEQFF.

The chain has TRBV5-1 and TRBJ2-5; a possible D gene is TRBD2 (8 bases). Germline values: CDR1 SGHRS, CDR2 YFSETQ. The CDR3 is made up of 14 amino acids. Trimming removed 6 bases at V and 5 bases at J, with 17 bases between. The CDR3 DNA is TGCGCCAGCAAGGGGGCAGCGGGAGTGGAGACCCAGTACTTC. Translating it yields CASKGAAGVETQYF.

The chain carries TRBV29-1 and TRBJ1-2; 7 bases align to TRBD1. Per germline, CDR1 SQVTM and CDR2 ANQGSEA. The CDR3 length is 12 residues. After removal of 7 bases from V and 4 bases from J, the junction contained 6 bases not matched to a gene. The CDR3 loop reads CSALQGSYGYTF. As DNA, the CDR3 is TGCAGCGCTTTACAGGGGAGCTATGGCTACACCTTC.

The V and J genes are TRBV19 and TRBJ1-5, with a weak D call TRBD1 (5 bases). From germline, CDR1 is LNHDA and CDR2 SQIVND (reference sequence). CDR3 size: 14 residues. V lost 3 bases to trimming and J lost 2 bases, with 8 bases between them. DNA for the CDR3: TGTGCCAGTAGTATCAGGGACGGCAATCAGCCCCAGCATTTT. Protein sequence: CASSIRDGNQPQHF.

The chain links TRBV7-9 to TRBJ1-2, with D unclear. Per germline, CDR1 SEHNR and CDR2 FQNEAQ (reference sequence). Trimming left V 1 base short and J 2 bases short, with 8 bases between. This CDR3 comprises 14 residues. CDR3 region: CASSLDTENYGYTF. CDR3 bases: TGTGCCAGCAGCTTAGACACGGAAAACTATGGCTACACCTTC.

V and J are TRBV9 and TRBJ2-7; tentative D call: TRBD1 (6 bases). Germline loops: CDR1 SGDLS, CDR2 YYNGEE. The CDR3 contains 13 residues. Trimming removed 4 bases at V and 3 bases at J, with 11 bases between. CDR3 sequence reads: CASSPLTGYEQYF. CDR3 nucleotide sequence: TGTGCCAGCAGCCCCCTGACAGGCTACGAGCAGTACTTC.

This clone was counted between two and nine times. The genes are TRBV7-2 and TRBJ2-1, with a weak D call TRBD1 (5 bases). The CDR3 consists of 17 residues. Per germline, CDR1 SGHTA and CDR2 FQGNSA. The V end was cut by 4 bases, the J end by 4 bases, with 20 bases between. CDR3 loop: CASSSKQAPRVYNEQFF. In DNA form, the CDR3 reads TGTGCCAGCAGCTCCAAACAGGCGCCCAGGGTATACAATGAGCAGTTCTTC.

V gene TRBV11-2 combines with J gene TRBJ2-3, with D perhaps TRBD2 (6 bases). Trimming took 1 base from V and 4 from J, leaving 9 bases between them. Germline-derived CDR1 and CDR2 are SGHAT and FQNNGV. The CDR3 covers 14 residues. CDR3 coding DNA: TGTGCCAGCAGCTTAGTGCGGGGCCCAGATACGCAGTATTTT. It codes for CASSLVRGPDTQYF.

The chain links TRBV4-1 to TRBJ2-7; D possibly corresponds to TRBD2 (6 bases). The V and J ends lost 2 bases and 4 bases respectively, with 15 bases between them. Germline CDR1 reads MGHRA; CDR2 reads YSYEKL. This CDR3 is built from 15 residues. The CDR3 DNA follows: TGCGCCAGCAGCCAAAACCCCCATAGCGGATACGAGCAGTACTTC. It yields the protein CASSQNPHSGYEQYF.

This rearrangement joins TRBV5-1 to TRBJ2-3; D is unclear. CDR1 is SGHRS and CDR2 is YFSETQ in the germline V gene. The CDR3 length is 14 residues. V dropped 3 bases and J dropped 8 bases, with 16 bases sitting between them. CDR3 loop: CASSSTTALGTQYF. The CDR3 DNA follows: TGCGCCAGCAGCTCGACAACAGCGCTGGGTACGCAGTATTTT.

This chain uses TRBV30 with TRBJ2-3; D might be TRBD2 (5 bases). CDR1 GTSNPN and CDR2 SVGIG come from the germline V gene (reference sequence). This CDR3 has 14 residues. With 3 bases removed from V and 6 bases from J, the gap between germline ends came to 16 bases. DNA for the CDR3: TGTGCCTGGAGGCGGGCGGACCGGGCGGATACGCAGTATTTT. This codes for CAWRRADRADTQYF.